The rows below give T cell receptor beta chains drawn from one sample of a study of blood T cells in healthy people across ages. Via MiXCR, TCRdb re-called the 5' RACE reads, giving one row per CDR3 protein. The repertoire includes about 690,000 distinct CDR3 sequences, around 38% of them detected once, and about 30% sits in the top ten. The material sequenced was blood. Every receptor here comes from a man aged 80 or over in good health. The CDR3 runs from the conserved cysteine through the conserved F or W. A D gene is named only where the DNA matches it firmly. Clone size is shown for a subset of rows, as once, few, many or a class of expanded clone.

>-|TRBJ1-2|TRBV3-1|-
TGTGCCAACAGCCAATGGGGAGACGACAGCAACTATGGCTACACCTTC
CANSQWGDDSNYGYTF
>few|TRBJ2-5|TRBV5-8|-
TGTGCCAGCAGCGCGGGACGGCTCCAAGAGACCCAGTACTTC
CASSAGRLQETQYF
>-|TRBJ2-1|TRBV19|-
TGTGCCAGTAGTATGGGCAGAAATGAGCAGTTCTTC
CASSMGRNEQFF
>few|TRBJ2-4|TRBV28|-
TGTGCCAGCAGCGGGACTCAGACTTCAAGCATTCAGTACTTC
CASSGTQTSSIQYF
>many|TRBJ2-3|TRBV10-3|-
TGTGCCATCAGCCTGCAGGGAGATACGCAGTATTTT
CAISLQGDTQYF
>-|TRBJ2-1|TRBV12-3/TRBV12-4|TRBD2
TGTGCCAGCAGCCGAACTAGCGGGACGGGGAATGAGCAGTTCTTC
CASSRTSGTGNEQFF
>-|TRBJ2-7|TRBV4-3|TRBD2
TGCGCCAGCAGCCAAGTTGGCGGGAGAGGCTACGAGCAGTACTTC
CASSQVGGRGYEQYF
>-|TRBJ2-7|TRBV10-2|-
TGCGCCAGCAGTGAGGGAGCGGGACAAAACGAGCAGTACTTC
CASSEGAGQNEQYF
>-|TRBJ1-6|TRBV6-4|TRBD1
TGTGCCAGCAGTGACCGGGACAGGGGAAGTGTCGATAATTCACCCCTCCACTTT
CASSDRDRGSVDNSPLHF
>few|TRBJ1-1|TRBV7-9|-
TGTGCCAGCAGCCCCTCCGGCAGGGGCGTCACTGAAGCTTTCTTT
CASSPSGRGVTEAFF
>few|TRBJ2-1|TRBV7-3|-
TGTGCCAGCAGCCTTGACCTGAACATTGAGCAGTTCTTC
CASSLDLNIEQFF
>few|TRBJ2-5|TRBV7-3|-
TGTGCCAGCAGCCCTGCGGGCCCCGGAGAGACCCAGTACTTC
CASSPAGPGETQYF
>-|TRBJ2-3|TRBV5-8|TRBD1
TGTGCCAGCAGCACCCGGGACAGCCGCACAGATACGCAGTATTTT
CASSTRDSRTDTQYF
>-|TRBJ1-2|TRBV6-2/TRBV6-3|-
TGTGCCAGCAGTTCCGGCCTCGGACGGATTACTAACTATGGCTACACCTTC
CASSSGLGRITNYGYTF
>-|TRBJ2-6|TRBV6-1|-
TGTGCCAGCAGCCTTGACCGACCCGGTACTTCTGGGGCCAACGTCCTGACTTTC
CASSLDRPGTSGANVLTF
>-|TRBJ2-7|TRBV28|-
TGTGCCAGCAGAGGGTTTTCCGAGCAGTACTTC
CASRGFSEQYF
>-|TRBJ2-3|TRBV7-6|-
TGTGCCAGCAGCTTACTCAGGGGAGCGGCTAACCGGGGTGATACGCAGTATTTT
CASSLLRGAANRGDTQYF
>-|TRBJ2-7|TRBV14|-
TGTGCCAGCAGCCCCGGCTCCAGGAACGAGCAGTACTTC
CASSPGSRNEQYF
>-|TRBJ2-3|TRBV2|-
TGTGCCAGCACCCCCTTGGGCGGAGGCACAGATACGCAGTATTTT
CASTPLGGGTDTQYF
>few|TRBJ2-7|TRBV12-3/TRBV12-4|TRBD1
TGTGCCAGCAGTATTGGACAGGCGTACGAGCAGTACTTC
CASSIGQAYEQYF
>-|TRBJ2-1|TRBV7-9|-
TGTGCCAGCAGCTCGACTTTAGCCTACAATGAGCAGTTCTTC
CASSSTLAYNEQFF
>-|TRBJ2-7|TRBV20-1|-
TGCAGTGCTACGGACAGAGCAATCTACAATGAGCAGTACTTC
CSATDRAIYNEQYF
>many|TRBJ1-5|TRBV28|-
TGTGCCAGCAGTATCAGGTTCTTGAGGAATCAGCCCCAGCATTTT
CASSIRFLRNQPQHF
>once|TRBJ2-3|TRBV6-1|TRBD1
TGTGCCAGCAGTAGGACAGGAGATACGCAGTATTTT
CASSRTGDTQYF
>few|TRBJ2-7|TRBV5-4|TRBD1
TGTGCCAGCAGCCCCAGCGCAGGGGGCATCGAGCAGTACTTC
CASSPSAGGIEQYF
>few|TRBJ1-4|TRBV12-3/TRBV12-4|-
TGTGCCAGCAGTTTCCCGACAGAGGATAATGAAAAACTGTTTTTT
CASSFPTEDNEKLFF
>-|TRBJ2-1|TRBV29-1|TRBD1
TGCAACGTTATCTGCCGGGACAGGGACCACAATGAGCAGTTCTTC
CNVICRDRDHNEQFF
>-|TRBJ1-1|TRBV6-2/TRBV6-3|TRBD1
TGTGCCAGCAGTTACGGGAGTATCGGGACAGGGAGGACTGAAGCTTTCTTT
CASSYGSIGTGRTEAFF
>few|TRBJ2-2|TRBV29-1|-
TGCAGCGCTAGAGACACCTACACCGGGGAGCTGTTTTTT
CSARDTYTGELFF
>-|TRBJ2-7|TRBV5-1|-
TGCGCCAGCAGCTTGGATCAGGGGAGGACGCCGTACTTC
CASSLDQGRTPYF
>many|TRBJ2-5|TRBV7-9|TRBD1
TGTGCCAGCACCCATGGACAGGGGGGCCAGTACTTC
CASTHGQGGQYF
>-|TRBJ2-1|TRBV7-3|TRBD1
TGTGCCAGCAGCCCGACAGGGGCCGAGACCCAGTTCTTC
CASSPTGAETQFF
>-|TRBJ2-2|TRBV6-2/TRBV6-3|-
TGTGCCAGCAGTTACTCGGTGCTGAACACCGGGGAGCTGTTTTTT
CASSYSVLNTGELFF
>many|TRBJ2-5|TRBV10-2|-
TGCGCCAGCAGTGAGCCGGGGGAGACCCAGTACTTC
CASSEPGETQYF
>few|TRBJ2-3|TRBV20-1|TRBD2
TGCAGTGCCCTCGCTGGGGGAGGGAGCACAGATACGCAGTATTTT
CSALAGGGSTDTQYF
>-|TRBJ1-3|TRBV28|-
TGTGCCAGCAGTCCCGCTACAGGGAGCTCTGGAAACACCATATATTTT
CASSPATGSSGNTIYF
>-|TRBJ2-7|TRBV4-2|-
TGTGCCAGCAGCCAAGATTGGGATAGCTCCTACAATGAGCAGTACTTC
CASSQDWDSSYNEQYF